This T cell receptor beta chain is drawn from a study of graft-versus-host responses after intestinal transplantation. Study results and limitations: Allografts carried high graft-versus-host to host-versus-graft clonal ratios in patients having graft-donor T cell macrochimerism.

This clone was seen only a few times. What it binds is unknown. Other nucleotide sequences from this sample produce the same CDR3. Only in-frame clones appear in the TCRdb table, and some are missing; sequencing was by immunoSEQ multiplex PCR. The table lists some 10,000 clones, just over 90% of them singletons. The V end was cut by 3 bases, the J end by 5 bases, with 5 bases between. Germline V lookup: CDR1 MRHNA, CDR2 SNTAGT. This CDR3 has 13 residues. Indicated time point: postoperative day 105 after intestinal transplantation (dayNNNN = postoperative day). The TCR sequence derives from a human patient who received an intestinal transplant, so some T cells may come from the graft donor. This sequence joins TRBV6-4 and TRBJ1-6; TRBD1 is a possible D gene (5 bases). Sequencing was performed on PBMCs, taken 105 days after intestinal transplantation. For the CDR3, the DNA is TGTGCCAGCAGTGAAGGGGATAATTCACCCCTCCACTTT. This encodes CASSEGDNSPLHF.